This T cell receptor (beta chain) stems from a study of blood T cell repertoires in COVID-19. The wider study: The United States, Italy and Spain supplied acute and convalescent COVID-19 samples. PBMCs, B-cell-depleted T cells, or T cells provided the cDNA or gDNA that made up the material.

The germline CDR1 and CDR2 sequences are LNHDA and SQIVND (reference sequence). The V segment lost 6 bases and the J segment 1 base; nucleotides outside the gene matches: 11. CDR3 length: 16 residues. In the source study's methods: From reference gene primer amplification, estimates of nucleated cell counts were derived. The data were produced by immunoSEQ multiplex PCR, yet TCRdb's version contains in-frame clones alone and is incomplete. That table furnishes V, J and clone size, whereas the DNA furnished D and trimming. Seen here are roughly 100,000 clones, 84% observed once, and the top ten hold roughly 13%.

The specimen was peripheral blood. This clonotype was obtained from a human donor in a cohort sampled during active or convalescent COVID-19. The genes are TRBV19 and TRBJ1-1, with 7 bases fitting TRBD1. CDR3 in amino acids: CASSSDRDNWNTEAFF. CDR3 DNA sequence: TGTGCCAGTAGCTCCGACAGGGACAACTGGAACACTGAAGCTTTCTTT.